The 5 T cell receptor beta chains in this list originate from one sample, sequenced in a study of cytotoxic CD8 clonotypes in ibrutinib-treated CLL. Data came from immunoSEQ multiplex PCR; TCRdb stores just in-frame clones and leaves some out. The sample consists of 150,000 to 250,000 clones, over 60% of them appearing once. The source was PBMCs, collected after 24 months of ibrutinib treatment. These TCRs come from a human donor with chronic lymphocytic leukemia.

V and J are TRBV19 and TRBJ2-5, with D perhaps matching TRBD1 or TRBD2 (5 bases each). V shed 3 bases and J shed 1 base, with 12 bases lying between them. The CDR3 spans 15 residues. The germline CDR1 and CDR2 sequences are LNHDA and SQIVND (reference sequence). The CDR3 bases are TGTGCCAGTAGTATGGGGACCCCTGGCCAAGAGACCCAGTACTTC. Amino acid sequence: CASSMGTPGQETQYF.

The chain joins TRBV4-1 to TRBJ2-5; the D is unclear. This CDR3 is 14 amino acids long. From germline, CDR1 is MGHRA and CDR2 YSYEKL. Trimming took 1 base from V and 4 from J, leaving 10 bases between them. CDR3 DNA: TGCGCCAGCAGCCAAGGAGACCCCAGAGAGACCCAGTACTTC. Encoded protein: CASSQGDPRETQYF.

This sequence joins TRBV11-3 and TRBJ2-3; D unclear. The V and J ends lost 5 bases and 6 bases respectively, with 12 bases between them. CDR1 is SGHNT, CDR2 YENEEA, per germline. This CDR3 spans 13 amino acids. The CDR3 bases are TGTGCCAGCAGCATAGGACCCTCTGATACGCAGTATTTT. It yields the protein CASSIGPSDTQYF.

This clone was counted only a few times. V and J are TRBV30 and TRBJ1-3; D ambiguous. CDR3 length equals 17 residues. V shed 3 bases and J shed 3 bases, with 21 bases lying between them. Per the germline V gene, CDR1 is GTSNPN and CDR2 is SVGIG (reference sequence). The CDR3, as DNA: TGTGCCTGGAGCAAAATGAGAGGGAGAGATCTTGGAAACACCATATATTTT. Translating it yields CAWSKMRGRDLGNTIYF.

This clone was observed once. The same CDR3 also results from other DNA sequences found in this sample. This chain links TRBV6-5 with TRBJ2-7; TRBD1 matches 10 bases. V gave up 2 bases and J gave up 4 bases; unmatched junction bases: 2. The germline gives CDR1 MNHEY, CDR2 SVGAGI. The CDR3 covers 14 residues. The CDR3 DNA sequence: TGTGCCAGCAGTTACCGGACAGGGGGGTACGAGCAGTACTTC. Its protein is CASSYRTGGYEQYF.